The T cell receptor (beta chain) described here comes from a study of regulatory T cells in long-lasting Graves disease. Through Arm-PCR of CDR3 regions and iRepertoire HTBI primers, TCR beta libraries were built. From the multiplex PCR reads, TCRdb called clonotypes with MiXCR, one entry per CDR3 protein. The sample records over 500,000 distinct CDR3 sequences, 15% to 20% being singletons. The CDR3 consists of 12 residues. Between the trimmed V and J ends, which lost 3 bases and 5 bases, there was a span of 5 bases. Germline CDR1 MDHEN, CDR2 SYDVKM. Regarding time point: newly diagnosed GD, antithyroid drugs for less than 3 months. Construction of the TCR library relied on RNA isolated from PBMCs. The sample was also linked to a second study, of T cells in Graves' hyperthyroidism and ophthalmopathy.

The TCR sequence derives from a man aged 18 to 30 with Graves disease. The sequences come from peripheral blood mononuclear cells (PBMCs), collected at new diagnosis, from a patient treated with antithyroid drugs. The V and J genes are TRBV28 and TRBJ1-3; no clear D gene. The chain's CDR3 is CASSLTRNTIYF. The CDR3 coding sequence is TGTGCCAGCAGTTTGACGAGAAACACCATATATTTT.